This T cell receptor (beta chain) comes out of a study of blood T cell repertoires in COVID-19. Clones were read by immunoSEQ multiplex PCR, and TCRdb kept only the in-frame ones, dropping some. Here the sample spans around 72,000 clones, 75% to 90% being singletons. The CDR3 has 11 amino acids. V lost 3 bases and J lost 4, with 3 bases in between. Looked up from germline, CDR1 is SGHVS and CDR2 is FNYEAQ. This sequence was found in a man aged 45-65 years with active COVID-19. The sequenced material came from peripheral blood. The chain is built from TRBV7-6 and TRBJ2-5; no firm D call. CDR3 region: CASSFLETQYF. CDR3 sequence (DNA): TGTGCCAGCAGCTTTCTAGAGACCCAGTACTTC.